This TCR beta chain was sequenced in a study of PD-L1 blockade in urothelial cancer (dated by TCRdb to about 2017). Broadly, across the study: Therapy was started in the mid-2010s for all patients, and atezolizumab 1,200 mg was administered intravenously every 3 weeks. An ECOG performance status of 0 or 1 was recorded for the patients, and 0 to 3 prior chemotherapy regimens had been received by the patients. About 85% of the roughly 29 patients were males with bladder-origin urothelial cancer, and about 60% of the 29 reported a prior smoking history. The study was an exploratory multi-omic analysis of somatic, immune and clinical correlates of response to PD-L1 blockade with atezolizumab in urothelial cancer. Pretreatment tumor samples, along with matched peripheral blood collected serially before and after atezolizumab treatment, underwent TCR sequencing. A median of around 150,000 T cells and some 90,000 unique TCRs was obtained from blood samples, and a median clonality of roughly 0.08 was observed. Durable clinical benefit was defined as progression-free survival longer than 6 months, and TCR features were also tested against progression-free and overall survival. In the same patients, whole exome sequencing and RNA sequencing of pretreatment tumors were performed in addition to TCR sequencing. Around 29 patients had pretreatment blood TCR-seq, approximately 24 had at least one posttreatment blood collection, and approximately 24 had tumor TCR-seq. Blood samples were analyzed at 3 weeks after treatment start (second dose) and at 6 weeks after treatment start. Durable clinical benefit was achieved by nine patients and was not achieved by 20 patients.

What the work shows at the level of the full study, not this receptor alone: Because of the small sample size (n ≈ 31) and the many exploratory analyses performed, the results are intended to be regarded as hypothesis-generating. Among patients with durable benefit, tumor-associated TCR clones showed greater expansion in peripheral blood 3 weeks after treatment started (n ≈ 23, p = 0.022). Improved progression-free and overall survival was found to be associated with pretreatment peripheral blood TCR clonality below the median.

The CDR3 holds 14 amino acids from the cysteine to the phenylalanine. Only the CDR3 region is kept as DNA, spanning 42 bases read in frame from base 1. V is shortened by 3 bases, J by 4 bases, and the region joining them spans 15 bases. For CDR1 and CDR2, the germline V gene lists SQVTM and ANQGSEA. Synthetic TCR analog templates were spiked into each PCR so that absolute template abundance could be estimated from read counts. The immunoSEQ assay was used to amplify TCRbeta CDR3 regions from genomic DNA with bias-controlled V and J gene primers. Sequencing of rearranged TCRbeta segments was done at approximately 20X coverage. On the study's bioinformatics: Sequencing errors were corrected by clustering and CDR3s were annotated against IMGT to assign V, D and J genes. Only productive TCRbeta rearrangements were used in downstream analyses, excluding out-of-frame or stop-codon sequences. Clonality was computed as one minus Shannon entropy normalized by the log of the number of unique productive sequences. Fisher's exact test with Benjamini-Hochberg correction, using a cutoff of adjusted p below 0.01, was how clones that differed between time points or between blood and tumor were identified. TCRdb carries this immuneACCESS record with in-frame sequences only. Its versions omit some clonotypes, under half of them owing to an unresolved V gene in the studies checked, with the rest unexplained. For V, J and clone size, that table is used; D and trimming come from the DNA. The table for this sample lists 70,000 to 100,000 clones; 80% to 85% of them were counted only once. Over 2% of the sample is held by the ten biggest clonotypes.

As regards this clone: The antigen it recognizes is unknown. No base quality information exists; no much larger clone differs at one position.

The sample's time point label is to be understood as: pretreatment peripheral blood. A cohort of about 30 patients with locally advanced or metastatic urothelial carcinoma, treated at Memorial Sloan Kettering on a trial protocol, was included. Peripheral blood mononuclear cells were collected pretreatment and during treatment, at between 1 and 8 total time points per patient. The Qiagen DNeasy Blood extraction kit was used to purify genomic DNA from total PBMCs and tumor samples. Collected pretreatment and during treatment, PBMCs were isolated and stored as previously described. The source material was PBMCs, sampled around atezolizumab (anti-PD-L1) treatment. The chain uses TRBV29-1 and TRBJ1-2; TRBD1 might be the D gene, on 6 matching bases. This receptor was identified in a man in his fifties or sixties with urothelial cancer. Read as DNA, the sequence is TGCAGCGTTGAGAAGGCGGGGGCGGGCTATGGCTACACCTTC. Its amino acids are CSVEKAGAGYGYTF.